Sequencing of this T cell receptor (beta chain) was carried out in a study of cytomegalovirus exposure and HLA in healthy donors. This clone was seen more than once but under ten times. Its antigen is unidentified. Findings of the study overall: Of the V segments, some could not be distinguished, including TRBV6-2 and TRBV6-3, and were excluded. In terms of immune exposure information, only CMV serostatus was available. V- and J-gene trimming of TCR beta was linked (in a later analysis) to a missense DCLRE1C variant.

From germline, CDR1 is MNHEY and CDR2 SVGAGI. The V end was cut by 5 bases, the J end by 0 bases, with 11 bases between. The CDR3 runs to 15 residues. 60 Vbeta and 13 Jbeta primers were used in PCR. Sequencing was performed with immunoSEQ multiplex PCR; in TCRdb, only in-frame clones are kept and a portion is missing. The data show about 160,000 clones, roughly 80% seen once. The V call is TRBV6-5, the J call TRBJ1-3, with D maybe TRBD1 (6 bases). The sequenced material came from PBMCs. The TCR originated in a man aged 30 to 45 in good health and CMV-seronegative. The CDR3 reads CASSPQGYSGNTIYF. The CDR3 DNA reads TGTGCCAGCAGTCCACAGGGTTACTCTGGAAACACCATATATTTT.